This record covers a single TCR beta chain. Its antigen is unknown. No base quality information exists; no much larger clone differs at one position. The label giving this sample's time point can be read as: newly diagnosed, previously untreated cHL patient sample. A Miltenyi CD4+ T cell isolation kit was used for magnetic negative selection to purify CD4+ T cells from thawed PBMCs. To serve as a comparison group for the relapsed/refractory trial patients, PBMCs were sequenced from patients with newly diagnosed, previously untreated classical Hodgkin lymphoma. Peripheral blood was collected in 8 mL Vacutainer Cell Preparation Tubes, from which PBMCs were isolated by centrifugation and then cryopreserved. Purified CD4+ and CD8+ fractions were prepared only for cases with an additional available PBMC sample. Magnetically labelled cells were removed on LS columns in a quadroMACS separator, and the flow-through was retained as the purified fraction.

The data originate from a study of PD-1 blockade in classical Hodgkin lymphoma (TCRdb year 2020). Notes on the research overall: A peripheral blood immune signature of response to PD-1 blockade in classical Hodgkin lymphoma was defined using TCR beta sequencing and CyTOF. Study-wide findings and limitations: Baseline TCR diversity was reported to be lower in newly diagnosed patients than in healthy donors, and even lower in relapsed/refractory patients. The study was restricted to a single clinical trial cohort, and the causes of repertoire differences, possibly disease activity or prior therapy, were left undefined.

The CDR3 measures 14 amino acids from cysteine to phenylalanine. Only the CDR3 DNA stays, 42 bases, in frame from base 1. V drops 0 bases and J drops 0 bases, leaving 6 bases in between. According to the germline V gene, CDR1 reads SGHVS and CDR2 reads FNYEAQ. Genomic DNA was extracted with the Qiagen DNeasy kit from unsorted PBMCs and from negatively selected CD4+ and CD8+ fractions. Amplification of TCR beta CDR3 regions was done by immunoSEQ multiplex PCR with primers that anneal to V and J segments. Amplification bias was minimized using a synthetic immune receptor repertoire, and residual bias was removed computationally after sequencing. Concerning the study's data processing: Custom Python scripts were used to quantify repertoire diversity as the Shannon entropy index. Unsorted, CD4+ and CD8+ repertoires were analyzed separately, except in combined analyses where CD4+ and CD8+ sequences were merged in silico. TCRdb stores this immuneACCESS table with in-frame sequences only. Part of the clones is absent; in the studies checked, under half of the shortfall reflects unresolved V genes, and no reason is known for the rest. That table is the source of V, J and clone size, and D and trimming were worked out from the DNA. The sample data list fewer than 20,000 clones, and roughly 90% of these were observed just once. The top ten hold 0.4% to 0.55% of the sample.

This receptor was taken from a human donor with classical Hodgkin lymphoma. The rearrangement joined TRBV7-6 to TRBJ2-7; no D gene call is confident. Specimen: CD4+ T cells from blood. The nucleotide sequence is given as TGTGCCAGCAGCTTAGCCCCGAGCTCCTACGAGCAGTACTTC. It specifies CASSLAPSSYEQYF.